Following are 23 T cell receptor beta chains from one sample sequenced in a study of T cells in Graves' hyperthyroidism and ophthalmopathy. Amplified TCR beta CDR3 regions derived from RNA transcripts. Primed by the HTBI set, a first-round RT-PCR was run on the TCR CDR3. MiXCR, run by TCRdb on the multiplex PCR reads, gives a single entry per CDR3 protein. The sample contains hundreds of thousands of distinct CDR3 sequences, 13% to 15% of which appear only once. The specimen sequenced was blood. The receptors shown here come from a woman in her forties with Graves' hyperthyroidism.

Ten or more counts support this clonotype. The genes are TRBV27 and TRBJ2-7; 7 bases map to TRBD1. CDR1 is MNHEY, CDR2 SMNVEV, per germline (reference sequence). The CDR3 spans 16 residues. V lost 4 bases, J lost 0 bases, and 9 bases stayed unmatched. CDR3 sequence: CASSSLDRLSSYEQYF. The CDR3 region has the DNA TGTGCCAGCAGTTCCTTGGACAGGTTAAGCTCCTACGAGCAGTACTTC.

This clonotype has a count of ten or more. The chain combines TRBV20-1 with TRBJ1-6, with no clear D. Trimming took 3 bases from V and 7 from J, leaving 13 bases between them. This CDR3 is 14 amino acids long. CDR1 is DFQATT and CDR2 is SNEGSKA in the germline V gene (reference sequence). The CDR3 is CSASFDYRNSPLHF. Here the CDR3 DNA reads TGCAGTGCTAGTTTCGATTACAGAAATTCACCCCTCCACTTT.

In its sample, this clonotype was seen many times. V is TRBV20-1 and J is TRBJ1-2, with no clear D. Trimming left V 4 bases short and J 4 bases short, with 13 bases between. The CDR3 contains 13 residues. Germline V gene lookup returns CDR1 DFQATT and CDR2 SNEGSKA (reference sequence). The CDR3 sequence: CSAKLVGSYGYTF. In DNA, the CDR3 is TGCAGTGCTAAGTTGGTAGGGTCCTATGGCTACACCTTC.

The J gene is TRBJ2-5, the V gene TRBV4-1; a possible D gene is TRBD1 (6 bases). Germline CDR1 reads MGHRA; CDR2 reads YSYEKL. Trimming left V 1 base short and J 1 base short, with 13 bases between. The CDR3 is 16 residues long. CDR3 sequence: CASSQVLRTAQETQYF. CDR3 in DNA: TGCGCCAGCAGCCAAGTCTTGAGGACAGCCCAAGAGACCCAGTACTTC.

This rearrangement joins TRBV9 to TRBJ2-7, with 12 bases fitting TRBD1. The germline CDR1 and CDR2 sequences are SGDLS and YYNGEE. Germline trimming cut 0 bases from V and 7 bases from J; bases unmatched to any gene: 5. The CDR3 is made up of 15 amino acids. The CDR3 nucleotides are TGTGCCAGCAGCGTAGCCGGGACAGGGGGCGAAGAGCAGTACTTC. It specifies CASSVAGTGGEEQYF.

Many counts were recorded for this clonotype. The rearrangement links TRBV28 to TRBJ2-3; D gene ambiguous. The length of the CDR3 is 13 residues. With 7 bases removed from V and 5 bases from J, the gap between germline ends came to 13 bases. The V gene's germline CDR1 is MDHEN and CDR2 SYDVKM. CDR3 region: CASKPTYIDTQYF. The CDR3 nucleotides are TGTGCCAGCAAACCGACCTACATAGATACGCAGTATTTT.

This clonotype was seen a handful of times. CDR3 nucleotides: TGTGCCAGCAGCTTGCGGGACAGGGGTGATACGCAGTATTTT. Translating gives CASSLRDRGDTQYF. V usage is TRBV5-4 and J usage is TRBJ2-3; 10 bases match TRBD1. V shed 1 base, J shed 6 bases, and the junction held 2 bases outside the gene matches. Germline CDR1 is SGHNT and CDR2 is YYREEE (reference sequence). The CDR3 contains 14 residues. Supplemented by reference TRBV5-4 and TRBJ2-3, the full variable domain reads ETGVTQSPTHLIKTRGQQVTLRCSSQSGHNTVSWYQQALGQGPQFIFQYYREEENGRGNFPPRFSGLQFPNYSSELNVNALELDDSALYLCASSLRDRGDTQYFGPGTRLTVL.

The table lists this clonotype with many counts. This chain uses TRBV7-9 with TRBJ2-2, with TRBD1 matching over 7 bases. This CDR3 is 17 amino acids long. The V and J ends lost 0 bases and 0 bases, in that order; junction bases with no gene match: 4. Germline-derived CDR1 and CDR2 are SEHNR and FQNEAQ (reference sequence). For the CDR3, the DNA is TGTGCCAGCAGCTTAGCGACAGGGAGTGCGAACACCGGGGAGCTGTTTTTT. Residues: CASSLATGSANTGELFF. The full variable domain, its missing parts supplied by reference TRBV7-9 and TRBJ2-2, is DTGVSQNPRHKITKRGQNVTFRCDPISEHNRLYWYRQTLGQGPEFLTYFQNEAQLEKSRLLSDRFSAERPKGSFSTLEIQRTEQGDSAMYLCASSLATGSANTGELFFGEGSRLTVL.

The chain carries TRBV10-3 and TRBJ2-7; D is unresolved. CDR3 length: 16 residues. V was shortened by 0 bases and J by 5 bases, with 17 bases between the two germline ends. Germline CDR1 and CDR2: ENHRY and SYGVKD. The CDR3 DNA reads TGTGCCATCAGTGAGTCGGTGGGCCGTGTGGGCGACGAGCAGTACTTC. Encoded protein: CAISESVGRVGDEQYF.

The chain joins TRBV14 to TRBJ2-7, with a possible D match to TRBD2 (5 bases). V was pared by 1 base and J by 7 bases, with 8 bases between. CDR3 length: 12 residues. Germline assignment: CDR1 SGHDN and CDR2 FVKESK. CDR3 amino acids: CASSQGRIEQYF. The DNA for the CDR3 is TGTGCCAGCAGCCAAGGGAGGATAGAGCAGTACTTC.

Ten or more counts support this clonotype. The chain joins TRBV2 to TRBJ2-7, with 8 bases matching TRBD1. The CDR3 covers 14 residues. The V and J ends lost 7 bases and 5 bases, in that order; junction bases with no gene match: 10. Germline CDR1 and CDR2: SNHLY and FYNNEI. CDR3 region: CASIPGTGGNEQYF. The CDR3 nucleotides read TGTGCCAGCATTCCCGGGACAGGTGGCAACGAGCAGTACTTC.

At least ten counts were recorded for this clonotype. This chain joins TRBV2 and TRBJ2-2; perhaps D is TRBD1 or TRBD2 (5 bases each). The CDR3 is made up of 15 amino acids. V lost 7 bases to trimming and J lost 3 bases, with 15 bases between them. Germline CDR1 SNHLY, CDR2 FYNNEI. The CDR3 region has the DNA TGTGCCAGCACCCCCGGGACGGATTACACCGGGGAGCTGTTTTTT. It translates to CASTPGTDYTGELFF.

Many counts were recorded for this clonotype. The chain employs TRBV20-1 and TRBJ2-7; D unclear. Germline V CDR1 and CDR2: DFQATT, SNEGSKA (reference sequence). CDR3 size: 15 residues. V was cut by 3 bases and J by 3 bases, with 18 bases left in between. The CDR3 here is CSARKVSAYDYEQYF. The CDR3 DNA reads TGCAGTGCTAGGAAGGTCTCAGCGTATGACTACGAGCAGTACTTC.

This clonotype has more than one count but fewer than ten. The rearrangement links TRBV29-1 to TRBJ1-3; D not certain. V lost 8 bases to trimming and J lost 0 bases, with 14 bases between them. The CDR3 extends over 14 amino acids. The V gene's germline CDR1 is SQVTM and CDR2 ANQGSEA. This CDR3 is CSFTTPYSGNTIYF. The DNA for the CDR3 is TGCAGCTTCACAACACCTTACTCTGGAAACACCATATATTTT.

The table lists this clonotype with a few counts. V gene TRBV4-1 combines with J gene TRBJ2-3; TRBD1 matches 7 bases. Germline CDR1 and CDR2: MGHRA and YSYEKL. V lost 3 bases and J lost 0; bases outside the gene matches: 6. This CDR3 contains 16 residues. Here the CDR3 reads CASSQLQGISTDTQYF. The CDR3 coding sequence is TGCGCCAGCAGCCAGTTACAGGGGATTAGCACAGATACGCAGTATTTT.

The chain combines TRBV5-1 with TRBJ1-1; D is unresolved. Looked up from germline, CDR1 is SGHRS and CDR2 is YFSETQ. Trimming pared 1 base from V and 9 bases from J, leaving 13 bases between. CDR3 length equals 13 residues. The CDR3 DNA follows: TGCGCCAGCAGCTTGACCGACCATGGTCAAGCTTTCTTT. The encoded protein is CASSLTDHGQAFF.

This clonotype was detected a few times. This chain joins TRBV6-1 and TRBJ1-2; weak D call: TRBD1 (6 bases). In germline, CDR1 is MNHNS, CDR2 SASEGT. V lost 3 bases to trimming and J lost 3 bases, with 17 bases between them. The CDR3 spans 16 residues. The CDR3 loop is CASSDYVKGGYYGYTF. CDR3 nucleotides: TGTGCCAGCAGTGACTATGTCAAGGGGGGGTACTATGGCTACACCTTC.

This clonotype was seen repeatedly, ten times or more. The V call is TRBV29-1, the J call TRBJ1-1, with a tentative D call TRBD1 (6 bases). CDR1 and CDR2 from the germline V gene are SQVTM and ANQGSEA. V lost 6 bases and J lost 10, with 27 bases in between. This CDR3 is 15 amino acids long. CDR3 sequence: CSVPLTGTAVGGAFF. The CDR3 DNA is TGCAGCGTCCCCCTAACCGGGACCGCGGTAGGGGGAGCTTTCTTT.

This clonotype was observed a handful of times. The CDR3 here is CASSPNTGGRETQYF. The CDR3 nucleotides read TGTGCCAGCAGCCCGAACACAGGGGGCAGGGAGACCCAGTACTTC. The chain couples TRBV28 to TRBJ2-5; 9 positions match TRBD1. Germline values: CDR1 MDHEN, CDR2 SYDVKM. The CDR3 length is 15 residues. J was trimmed by 5 bases and V by 6 bases; bases with no gene match: 10. The whole variable domain, remainder taken from reference TRBV28 and TRBJ2-5, is DVKVTQSSRYLVKRTGEKVFLECVQDMDHENMFWYRQDPGLGLRLIYFSYDVKMKEKGDIPEGYSVSREKKERFSLILESASTNQTSMYLCASSPNTGGRETQYFGPGTRLLVL.

In this sample, this clonotype turned up many times. This rearrangement joins TRBV6-1 to TRBJ1-4; D gene ambiguous. In germline, CDR1 is MNHNS, CDR2 SASEGT. The CDR3 loop spans 14 amino acids. In nucleotides, the CDR3 is TGTGCAAGCGGGATTGGGGCAACTAATGAAAAACTGTTTTTT. Its protein is CASGIGATNEKLFF.

Of note for this clonotype: A much larger clone differs by one base, so this may be a read error. The CDR3 nucleotides read TGCGCCAGCAGCTTGGAAACTAGCTCTAACGAGCAGTTCTTC. This sequence encodes CASSLETSSNEQFF. This chain links TRBV5-1 with TRBJ2-7; D is perhaps TRBD2 (6 bases). Gene TRBJ2-1 matches the end of the DNA better, so the J call may be wrong. The CDR3 consists of 14 residues. CDR1 SGHRS and CDR2 YFSETQ come from the germline V gene.

About this clonotype itself: This may be a read error: a much more frequent sequence differs by one nucleotide. This rearrangement joins TRBV5-1 to TRBJ2-2, with a weak D call TRBD2 (5 bases). Trimming took 3 bases from V and 6 from J, leaving 15 bases between them. Germline V gene lookup returns CDR1 SGHRS and CDR2 YFSETQ. This CDR3 is 15 amino acids long. This chain's CDR3 is CASSYLQNGAGELFF. The DNA of the CDR3 is TGCGCCAGCAGCTATTTACAAAACGGGGCCGGGGAGCTGTTTTTT.

This clonotype was counted ten times or more. The J gene is TRBJ2-1, the V gene TRBV11-2; 7 bases match TRBD1. Germline CDR1 reads SGHAT; CDR2 reads FQNNGV. With 5 bases clipped from V and 9 bases from J, the junction kept 7 bases outside the gene matches. The CDR3 runs to 13 residues. Written as DNA, the CDR3 is TGTGCCAGCAGCATAACAGGGGACAGTGAGCAGTTCTTC. Translation: CASSITGDSEQFF.